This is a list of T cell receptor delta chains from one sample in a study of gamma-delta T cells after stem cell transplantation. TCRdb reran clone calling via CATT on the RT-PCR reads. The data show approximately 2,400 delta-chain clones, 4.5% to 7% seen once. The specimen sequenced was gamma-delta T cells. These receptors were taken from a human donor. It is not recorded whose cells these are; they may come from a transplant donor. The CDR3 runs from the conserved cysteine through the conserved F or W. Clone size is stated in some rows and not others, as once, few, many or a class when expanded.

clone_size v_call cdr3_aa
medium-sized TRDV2 CACDTLLGDTDKLIF
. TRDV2 CACERLLGDNLRTDKLIF
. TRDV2 CACDSLLGDTHADKLTF
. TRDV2 CACDDLSVLGDKTDKLIF
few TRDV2 CACDGLLGTPDKEIGKLIF
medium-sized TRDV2 CACDVLGDTSDKLIF
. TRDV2 CACDTVGGSSDKLIF
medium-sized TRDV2 CACDGLGDNTDKLIF
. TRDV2 CACEPVLRGYAGKLIF
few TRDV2 CACEGLQTGLPVGSGYTDKLIF